This T cell receptor (beta chain) was profiled in a study of PD-1 blockade in classical Hodgkin lymphoma. Note on this clone: Its specificity is not known.

Clones were sequenced by immunoSEQ multiplex PCR, and TCRdb holds only the in-frame ones, with some missing. The data show 29,000 or so clones, 70% seen once. Every patient was affected by relapse after autologous stem cell transplantation, while exposure to brentuximab vedotin was not uniform. The patients, who had relapsed/refractory classical Hodgkin lymphoma, achieved best responses of complete response, partial response or progressive disease. Germline V gene sequence: CDR1 MGHRA, CDR2 YSYEKL. The CDR3 consists of 16 residues. J gave up 8 bases and V 4 bases, and 9 bases lay outside the gene matches. Study-wide results and caveats: At baseline, newly diagnosed patients reportedly showed less TCR diversity than healthy donors.

The specimen comprised peripheral blood mononuclear cells (PBMCs), sampled before the second cycle of nivolumab. The receptor was isolated from a human donor with classical Hodgkin lymphoma. The J gene is TRBJ2-3, the V gene TRBV4-1; 13 nucleotides match TRBD2. CDR3 sequence (DNA): TGCGCCAGCAGCCCATGGACTAGCGGGGGCTCCGGTACGCAGTATTTT. Protein: CASSPWTSGGSGTQYF.